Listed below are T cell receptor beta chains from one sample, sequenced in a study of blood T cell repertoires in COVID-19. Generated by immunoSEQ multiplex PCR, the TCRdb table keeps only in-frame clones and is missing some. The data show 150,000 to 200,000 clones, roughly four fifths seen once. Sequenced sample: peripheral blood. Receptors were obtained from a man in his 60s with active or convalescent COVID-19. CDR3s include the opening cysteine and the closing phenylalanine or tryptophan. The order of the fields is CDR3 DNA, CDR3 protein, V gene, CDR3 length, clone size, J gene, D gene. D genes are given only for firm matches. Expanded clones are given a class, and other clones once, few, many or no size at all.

TGCGCCACCGAAGGACAGGGTGAGCAGTTCTTC CATEGQGEQFF TRBV10-1 11 many TRBJ2-1 TRBD1
TGTGCCAGCAGCTTGGGGACGGGACACCGGAGCCGCTATGGCTACACCTTC CASSLGTGHRSRYGYTF TRBV5-4 17 NA TRBJ1-2 NA
TGTGCCAGCTCTCTCGCACGACAGGAGAACACTGAAGCTTTCTTT CASSLARQENTEAFF TRBV18 15 NA TRBJ1-1 NA
TGTGCCAGCAGTGAATGGGTCGGGGACAGGGGAGGGGAGCTGTTTTTT CASSEWVGDRGGELFF TRBV6-1 16 few TRBJ2-2 TRBD1
TGCGCCAGCAGTGACAGGCCAACTAATGAAAAACTGTTTTTT CASSDRPTNEKLFF TRBV10-2 14 few TRBJ1-4 NA
TGTGCCAGCAATAAAATCCGACTGGACACTGAAGCTTTCTTT CASNKIRLDTEAFF TRBV6-6 14 few TRBJ1-1 NA
TGTGCCATCAGTAAACAGGTGGGGGAGACCCAGTACTTC CAISKQVGETQYF TRBV10-3 13 NA TRBJ2-5 NA
TGCGCCAGCAGCCGTCATTTAGCGGGGGGCCCCAATGAGCAGTTCTTC CASSRHLAGGPNEQFF TRBV5-1 16 NA TRBJ2-1 TRBD2
TGTGCCACCAGTGACCTGGGACTAGCGGGAAGGGATGAGCAGTTCTTC CATSDLGLAGRDEQFF TRBV24-1 16 NA TRBJ2-1 TRBD2
TGCGCCAGCAGCACCGGACAGCCCCAAGAGACCCAGTACTTC CASSTGQPQETQYF TRBV5-1 14 NA TRBJ2-5 NA
TGTGCCAGCAGTTACTCCGCGTACGTTCTTAACTATGGCTACACCTTC CASSYSAYVLNYGYTF TRBV6-5 16 NA TRBJ1-2 NA
TGCAGCGTCTCGCACGCGGGGGTCCGTAACTATGGCTACACCTTC CSVSHAGVRNYGYTF TRBV29-1 15 NA TRBJ1-2 NA
TGTGCCAGCAGCCAGGGAAATAGCGGGGGCAATGAGCAGTTCTTC CASSQGNSGGNEQFF TRBV3-1/TRBV3-2 15 few TRBJ2-1 TRBD2
TGTGCCAGCAACAAACTTCAGGGGGCAGGAAACACCATATATTTT CASNKLQGAGNTIYF TRBV6-6 15 NA TRBJ1-3 TRBD1
TGTGCCAGCAGCCCGGGACAGGGACTTTTTGAGACCCAGTACTTC CASSPGQGLFETQYF TRBV2 15 once TRBJ2-5 TRBD1
TGTGCCAGCTCCCCGGCGGGGCAGGGTTTCTACGAGCAGTACTTC CASSPAGQGFYEQYF TRBV18 15 NA TRBJ2-7 NA
TGTGCCATCAGTGAGACAGTGATAGATACGCAGTATTTT CAISETVIDTQYF TRBV10-3 13 once TRBJ2-3 NA
TGTGCCAGCAGCTTAGCTGGCAGGGGGTCCTATGGCTACACCTTC CASSLAGRGSYGYTF TRBV7-9 15 NA TRBJ1-2 TRBD1
TGTGCCAGCAGCCAAGTGAGTAGCGGGCATGAGCAGTTCTTC CASSQVSSGHEQFF TRBV3-1/TRBV3-2 14 NA TRBJ2-1 TRBD2
TGTGCCAGCTCACGCCAGGGACAGGTCTCCTACGAGCAGTACTTC CASSRQGQVSYEQYF TRBV18 15 NA TRBJ2-7 TRBD1
TGTGCCAGCAGCCCGGACAGCTACGAGCAGTACTTC CASSPDSYEQYF TRBV12-3/TRBV12-4 12 NA TRBJ2-7 NA
TGTGCCAGCAGCCACGCGGCAGGGAAGGGCTACACCTTC CASSHAAGKGYTF TRBV3-1/TRBV3-2 13 NA TRBJ1-2 NA
TGTGCCATCAGTGAGTTAGCGGCAGTCCTCTACGAGCAGTACTTC CAISELAAVLYEQYF TRBV10-3 15 NA TRBJ2-7 NA
TGTGCCATCAGGCCGGGACTAGCGGGAGGCTCCTACGAGCAGTACTTC CAIRPGLAGGSYEQYF TRBV10-3 16 NA TRBJ2-7 TRBD2
TGTGCCAGCAGCAAAGGTGGTGGGTCACAGGGGTCTGACACTGAAGCTTTCTTT CASSKGGGSQGSDTEAFF TRBV21-1 18 NA TRBJ1-1 NA
TGTGCCAGCAGTTTCGGGACAGGGGGCGGCTACACCTTC CASSFGTGGGYTF TRBV27 13 once TRBJ1-2 TRBD1
TGTGCCAGCAGACCCGGGACAGGGGATCGGTACAATGAGCAGTTCTTC CASRPGTGDRYNEQFF TRBV2 16 NA TRBJ2-1 TRBD1
TGCAGTGTAGGAGTGTACACTGAAGCTTTCTTT CSVGVYTEAFF TRBV20-1 11 NA TRBJ1-1 NA
TGTGCCAGCAGCCAACTAGCGGGGGGACCCTACGAGCAGTACTTC CASSQLAGGPYEQYF TRBV3-1/TRBV3-2 15 NA TRBJ2-7 TRBD2
TGTGCCAGCAGCCAACAGGGTCAGCTGTTTTTT CASSQQGQLFF TRBV3-1/TRBV3-2 11 many TRBJ2-2 NA
TGTGCCAGCTCACCACTGGCGGCGGAGCAAGAGACCCAGTACTTC CASSPLAAEQETQYF TRBV18 15 NA TRBJ2-5 NA
TGTGCCAGCGCTAGGAACCAAGAGACCCAGTACTTC CASARNQETQYF TRBV12-3/TRBV12-4 12 NA TRBJ2-5 NA
TGTGCCAGCAGCCCCCCAGGACAGGGCTCTGGAAACACCATATATTTT CASSPPGQGSGNTIYF TRBV7-9 16 NA TRBJ1-3 TRBD1
TGTGCCAGCAGGGGGCTGGGGGAGACCCAGTACTTC CASRGLGETQYF TRBV12-3/TRBV12-4 12 few TRBJ2-5 NA
TGTGCCAGCAGCTTAACCCGAGACAGCAACTATGGCTACACCTTC CASSLTRDSNYGYTF TRBV7-9 15 NA TRBJ1-2 NA
TGTGCCAGCACCGCCGGGAACACTGAAGCTTTCTTT CASTAGNTEAFF TRBV12-3/TRBV12-4 12 NA TRBJ1-1 NA
TGTGCCAGCAGCCTAAGTCCGGGGAAGAGCACTGAAGCTTTCTTT CASSLSPGKSTEAFF TRBV3-1/TRBV3-2 15 few TRBJ1-1 NA
TGTGCCAGCAGTTACGGGTCGGCTAGCGGAAACATTCAGTACTTC CASSYGSASGNIQYF TRBV6-5 15 once TRBJ2-4 TRBD2
TGTGCCACCCCCCGACAGGGGATCGAAAAACTGTTTTTT CATPRQGIEKLFF TRBV24-1 13 NA TRBJ1-4 TRBD1
TGTGCCAGCAGTACGGGACAGGGGACGCACTATGGCTACACCTTC CASSTGQGTHYGYTF TRBV28 15 NA TRBJ1-2 TRBD1
TGTGCCAGCAGTGAAGGCAGGGGTCGCTCGGAGCAGCCCCAGCATTTT CASSEGRGRSEQPQHF TRBV6-1 16 NA TRBJ1-5 NA
TGTGCCAGCACCTCGCAGGGCCCTTCGGGAAACACCATATATTTT CASTSQGPSGNTIYF TRBV3-1/TRBV3-2 15 NA TRBJ1-3 NA
TGCGCCAGCAGGACAGGCCCCTACGAGCAGTACTTC CASRTGPYEQYF TRBV5-1 12 NA TRBJ2-7 NA
TGTGCCACCAGCAGAGATCTCACAGGGCGGGACACTGAAGCTTTCTTT CATSRDLTGRDTEAFF TRBV15 16 NA TRBJ1-1 NA
TGTGCCAGCAGCCAAGCCCTGGGACAGGCGAATGAAAAACTGTTTTTT CASSQALGQANEKLFF TRBV4-2 16 NA TRBJ1-4 TRBD1